This is a list of T cell receptor beta chains from one sample in a study of beta chain features in type 1 diabetes. Clones were sequenced by immunoSEQ multiplex PCR, and TCRdb holds only the in-frame ones, with some missing. The repertoire consists of about 350,000 clones, with 15% to 20% occurring once and the leading ten covering roughly 0.045%. The sequenced sample consisted of naive CD4+ T cells from blood. The receptors stem from a woman between 18 and 30 years old in good health. The CDR3 runs from the conserved cysteine through the conserved F or W. A D gene is named only where the DNA matches it firmly. A clone size is listed for some rows: how often the clone was seen (once, few, many), or a class if it is expanded.

>TRBJ2-2|.|TRBV6-5|few
TGTGCCTGCCAGGGGAACACCGGGGAGCTGTTTTTT
CACQGNTGELFF
>TRBJ1-1|.|TRBV5-8|few
TGTGCCAGCAGCACCGGGTTAGGGGGCACTGAAGCTTTCTTT
CASSTGLGGTEAFF
>TRBJ2-7|.|TRBV6-1|.
TGTGCCAGCACTGTGATGAGGCCTGCCTACGAGCAGTACTTC
CASTVMRPAYEQYF
>TRBJ2-1|TRBD2|TRBV27|.
TGTGCCAGCAGTTTAGCGGGGGGCCTCAATGAGCAGTTCTTC
CASSLAGGLNEQFF
>TRBJ2-7|.|TRBV6-6|.
TGTGCCAGCAGGCACGGGGAGAAAGCCTACGAGCAGTACTTC
CASRHGEKAYEQYF
>TRBJ2-1|TRBD1|TRBV10-3|few
TGTGCCATCAGTGGCCCGGGACAGGGGGCCAATGAGCAGTTCTTC
CAISGPGQGANEQFF
>TRBJ2-1|.|TRBV2|.
TGTGCCAGCAGCTTTAACAATGAGCAGTTCTTC
CASSFNNEQFF
>TRBJ2-7|.|TRBV19|.
TGTGCCAGTAGTATTGGTTCAGGGCGGTATTACGAGCAGTACTTC
CASSIGSGRYYEQYF
>TRBJ1-1|TRBD1|TRBV5-1|few
TGCGCCAGCAGCTTCTACAGGGGTCCCACTGAAGCTTTCTTT
CASSFYRGPTEAFF
>TRBJ2-3|.|TRBV7-2|.
TGTGCCAGCAGCTACTCCGGGACTGGGAACACAGATACGCAGTATTTT
CASSYSGTGNTDTQYF
>TRBJ1-2|.|TRBV27|.
TGTGCCAGCAGGAACAGAAACTATGGCTACACCTTC
CASRNRNYGYTF
>TRBJ2-1|TRBD1|TRBV30|few
TGTGCCTGGAACCGGGACAGGGACGGTGAGCAGTTCTTC
CAWNRDRDGEQFF
>TRBJ1-2|TRBD1|TRBV5-4|few
TGTGCCAGCAGGTCCGGGACAGGGACCTATGGCTACACCTTC
CASRSGTGTYGYTF
>TRBJ2-1|TRBD2|TRBV7-9|.
TGTGCCAGCAGCCATAGCGGGGCCTACAATGAGCAGTTCTTC
CASSHSGAYNEQFF
>TRBJ2-6|.|TRBV5-6|few
TGTGCCAGCAGCTTAAGAGGGTCTGGGGCCAACGTCCTGACTTTC
CASSLRGSGANVLTF
>TRBJ2-7|.|TRBV4-1|.
TGCGCCAGCAGCCAAGGGTGGACACGCCGATACGAGCAGTACTTC
CASSQGWTRRYEQYF
>TRBJ2-5|.|TRBV10-3|few
TGTGCCACCCAGACGGGTGGCGGAGAGACCCAGTACTTC
CATQTGGGETQYF
>TRBJ1-1|.|TRBV29-1|.
TGCAGCGTTGGGTGGGCGGGCACTGAAGCTTTCTTT
CSVGWAGTEAFF
>TRBJ2-3|.|TRBV25-1|.
TGTGCCAGCAGTGATCGGTGGGACAACGTCACAGATACGCAGTATTTT
CASSDRWDNVTDTQYF
>TRBJ1-1|.|TRBV18|.
TGTGCCAGCTCACCCCGGTCCGCTGAAGCTTTCTTT
CASSPRSAEAFF
>TRBJ1-1|.|TRBV18|.
TGTGCCAGCTCGTTCAACGGGGGGACTGAAGCTTTCTTT
CASSFNGGTEAFF
>TRBJ2-7|.|TRBV18|.
TGTGCCAGCTCACCACCGTCGCGTGGGCAAAGAGAGCAGTACTTC
CASSPPSRGQREQYF
>TRBJ2-7|TRBD1|TRBV29-1|few
TGCAGCGTTCGACAGGGCCCCACCTACGAGCAGTACTTC
CSVRQGPTYEQYF
>TRBJ2-1|.|TRBV6-1|few
TGTGCCAGCAGTGCCGTTGGTGGAGGGGAAGCCTACAATGAGCAGTTCTTC
CASSAVGGGEAYNEQFF
>TRBJ2-6|TRBD2|TRBV5-1|few
TGCGCCAGCAGCTTCAGGTTAGCGGGAGAGACCGGGGCCAACGTCCTGACTTTC
CASSFRLAGETGANVLTF
>TRBJ1-1|TRBD1|TRBV7-2|.
TGTGCCAGCAGCCAGGACAGGGATACTGAAGCTTTCTTT
CASSQDRDTEAFF
>TRBJ2-3|TRBD2|TRBV11-2|few
TGTGCCAGCAGCTTCCCTCCCAGAAGCGGGAACTCTGATACGCAGTATTTT
CASSFPPRSGNSDTQYF
>TRBJ2-7|TRBD1|TRBV4-3|.
TGCGCCAGCAGCCAAGATCTGGGGACAGGATCCTTCTACGAGCAGTACTTC
CASSQDLGTGSFYEQYF
>TRBJ2-7|.|TRBV30|few
TGTGCCTGGAGTATGGACAGCTACGAGCAGTACTTC
CAWSMDSYEQYF
>TRBJ2-3|.|TRBV7-3|.
TGTGCCAGCAGCTTAATGTCCAGGGAAGATACGCAGTATTTT
CASSLMSREDTQYF
>TRBJ1-4|TRBD1|TRBV7-9|.
TGTGCCAGCAGACCCCGGACAGGGAAGGAAAAACTGTTTTTT
CASRPRTGKEKLFF
>TRBJ1-5|.|TRBV10-3|few
TGTGCCATCAGTGAGCCCTATAGCAATCAGCCCCAGCATTTT
CAISEPYSNQPQHF
>TRBJ2-7|.|TRBV15|.
TGTGCCACCAGCAGAGATCGGTCGAGTACCTACGAGCAGTACTTC
CATSRDRSSTYEQYF
>TRBJ2-3|TRBD2|TRBV18|few
TGTGCCAGCTCACCGCTTTTAGCGGGGGGCACAGATACGCAGTATTTT
CASSPLLAGGTDTQYF
>TRBJ2-6|.|TRBV7-6|few
TGTGCCAGCAACCTCATCTTTCCGCGCTCTGGGGCCAACGTCCTGACTTTC
CASNLIFPRSGANVLTF
>TRBJ2-5|TRBD2|TRBV6-5|.
TGTGCCAGCAGTTACTCCGGGAGGGCCTCGGAGACCCAGTACTTC
CASSYSGRASETQYF
>TRBJ1-1|TRBD1|TRBV29-1|.
TGCAGCGGACAGGGCAAATTGAACACTGAAGCTTTCTTT
CSGQGKLNTEAFF